The subject of this entry is one T cell receptor (beta chain). Using immunoSEQ multiplex PCR, the repertoire was profiled, and TCRdb retains in-frame clones only, with some absent. The table shows about a million clones, with approximately 80% occurring only once. CDR1 is MNHEY, CDR2 SMNVEV, per germline (reference sequence). V was shortened by 5 bases and J by 0 bases, with 13 bases between the two germline ends. The CDR3 contains 15 residues. The data were taken from a study of shared clonotypes between healthy human individuals. Sequencing was done on a sample of memory CD4+ T cells from PBMCs. The subset: CD45RA-negative fraction. V and J are TRBV27 and TRBJ1-2, with D maybe TRBD1 (5 bases). The clonotype was recovered from a man younger than 35 in good health. Some clones in this sample may be carry-over from other donors' samples. The CDR3 spells CASSLRTPTNYGYTF. The CDR3 DNA reads TGTGCCAGCAGTCTCCGGACACCCACTAACTATGGCTACACCTTC.